A single T cell receptor beta chain is shown here with its context. As yet, its antigen is unknown. Measured with immunoSEQ multiplex PCR; TCRdb has only the in-frame clones, and not every one. Seen here are roughly 180,000 clones, about 80% observed once, and the top ten hold about 4.5%. Germline V gene lookup returns CDR1 SGDLS and CDR2 YYNGEE. V dropped 2 bases and J dropped 0 bases, with 9 bases sitting between them. This CDR3 is built from 14 residues. The data derive from a study of cytotoxic CD8 clonotypes in ibrutinib-treated CLL. Study in general: It was after a median approximately twelve months of treatment, range 6 to 36, that response samples were taken.

Libraries of TCR beta were made from about 2.2 micrograms of genomic DNA that came from cryopreserved PBMCs. Study results and caveats: Whereas clonality rose at ibrutinib response, it declined toward baseline at progression. Different sampling times were used for sustained-remission and progressing patients.

Specimen: PBMCs, collected after 24 months of ibrutinib treatment. The clonotype was recovered from a human donor with chronic lymphocytic leukemia. The chain combines TRBV9 with TRBJ2-7; no clear D gene. The CDR3 protein is CASSVQASSYEQYF. CDR3 DNA sequence: TGTGCCAGCAGCGTGCAAGCAAGCTCCTACGAGCAGTACTTC.